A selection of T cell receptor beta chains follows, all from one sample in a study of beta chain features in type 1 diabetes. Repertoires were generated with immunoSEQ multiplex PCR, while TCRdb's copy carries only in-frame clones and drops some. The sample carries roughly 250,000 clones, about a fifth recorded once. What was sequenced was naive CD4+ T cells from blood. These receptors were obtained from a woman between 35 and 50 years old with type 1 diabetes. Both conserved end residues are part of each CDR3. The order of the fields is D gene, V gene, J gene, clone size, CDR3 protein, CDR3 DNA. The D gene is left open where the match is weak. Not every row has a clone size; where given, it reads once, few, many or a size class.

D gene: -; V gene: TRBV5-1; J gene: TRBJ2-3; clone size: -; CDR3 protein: CASSLEGVAYTDTQYF; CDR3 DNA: TGCGCCAGCAGCTTGGAAGGAGTAGCGTACACAGATACGCAGTATTTT
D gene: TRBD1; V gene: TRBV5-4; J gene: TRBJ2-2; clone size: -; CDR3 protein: CASSLEPGQGNTGELFF; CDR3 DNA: TGTGCCAGCAGCTTGGAGCCGGGACAGGGGAACACCGGGGAGCTGTTTTTT
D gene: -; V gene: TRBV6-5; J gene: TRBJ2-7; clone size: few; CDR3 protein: CASSLSGMSTYEQYF; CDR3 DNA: TGTGCCAGCAGCCTTAGCGGCATGTCGACCTACGAGCAGTACTTC
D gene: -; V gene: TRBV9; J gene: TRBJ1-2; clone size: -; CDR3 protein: CASSGRQSSYGYTF; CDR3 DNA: TGTGCCAGCAGCGGGCGACAGAGCTCCTATGGCTACACCTTC
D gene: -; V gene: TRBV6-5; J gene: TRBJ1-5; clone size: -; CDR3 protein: CASSPRSVGNQPQHF; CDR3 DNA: TGTGCCAGCAGTCCCCGGAGTGTTGGCAATCAGCCCCAGCATTTT
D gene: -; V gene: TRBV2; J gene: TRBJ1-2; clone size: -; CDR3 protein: CASSPFELAGGYTF; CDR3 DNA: TGTGCCAGCTCACCCTTCGAGCTGGCAGGAGGCTACACCTTC
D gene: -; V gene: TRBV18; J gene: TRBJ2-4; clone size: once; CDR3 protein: CASSPPIAKNIQYF; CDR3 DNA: TGTGCCAGCTCACCACCTATAGCCAAAAACATTCAGTACTTC
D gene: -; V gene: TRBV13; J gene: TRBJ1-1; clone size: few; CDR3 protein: CASSFQNTEAFF; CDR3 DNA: TGTGCCAGCAGCTTCCAGAACACTGAAGCTTTCTTT
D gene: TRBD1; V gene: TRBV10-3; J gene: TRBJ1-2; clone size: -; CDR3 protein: CAISEGQGNYGYTF; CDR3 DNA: TGTGCCATCAGTGAAGGACAGGGGAACTATGGCTACACCTTC
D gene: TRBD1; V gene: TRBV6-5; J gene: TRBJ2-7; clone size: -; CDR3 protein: CASSGTGMLYEQYF; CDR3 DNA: TGTGCCAGCAGCGGGACAGGGATGCTCTACGAGCAGTACTTC
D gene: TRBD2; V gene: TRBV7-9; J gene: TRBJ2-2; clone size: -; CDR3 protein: CASTPSSGETGELFF; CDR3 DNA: TGTGCCAGCACCCCTTCTAGCGGGGAGACCGGGGAGCTGTTTTTT
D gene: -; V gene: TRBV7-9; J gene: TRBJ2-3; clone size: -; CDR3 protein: CASSSTGRDTQYF; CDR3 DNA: TGTGCCAGCAGCTCAACAGGGAGAGATACGCAGTATTTT
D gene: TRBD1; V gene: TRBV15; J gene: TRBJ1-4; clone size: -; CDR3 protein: CATSLGQGGGDEKLFF; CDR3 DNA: TGTGCCACCAGCCTCGGACAGGGGGGAGGAGATGAAAAACTGTTTTTT
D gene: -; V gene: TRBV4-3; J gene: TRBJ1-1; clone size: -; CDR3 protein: CASSQVALGNTEAFF; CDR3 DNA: TGCGCCAGCAGCCAAGTGGCCCTTGGGAACACTGAAGCTTTCTTT
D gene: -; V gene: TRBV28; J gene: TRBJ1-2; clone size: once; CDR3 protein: CASSLTGNNYGYTF; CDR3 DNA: TGTGCCAGCAGTTTAACCGGGAACAACTATGGCTACACCTTC
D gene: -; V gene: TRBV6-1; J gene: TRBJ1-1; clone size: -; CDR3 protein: CASGGGLEAFF; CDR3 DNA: TGTGCCAGCGGGGGGGGCCTAGAAGCTTTCTTT
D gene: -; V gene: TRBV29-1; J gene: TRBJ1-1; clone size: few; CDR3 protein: CSVENTIEAFF; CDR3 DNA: TGCAGCGTTGAGAACACCATAGAAGCTTTCTTT
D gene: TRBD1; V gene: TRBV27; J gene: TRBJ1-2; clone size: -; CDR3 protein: CASSPTGEENGYTF; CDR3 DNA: TGTGCCAGCAGCCCTACAGGGGAGGAGAATGGCTACACCTTC
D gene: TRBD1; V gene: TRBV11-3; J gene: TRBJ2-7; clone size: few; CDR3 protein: CASSLGQGKPYEQYF; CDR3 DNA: TGTGCCAGCAGCCTCGGACAGGGAAAACCCTACGAGCAGTACTTC
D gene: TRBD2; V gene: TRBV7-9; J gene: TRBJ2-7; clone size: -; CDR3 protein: CASSLAGVGEQYF; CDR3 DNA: TGTGCCAGCAGCCTAGCGGGAGTCGGCGAGCAGTACTTC
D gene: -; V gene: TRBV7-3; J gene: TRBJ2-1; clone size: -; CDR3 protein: CASSLLGSRGGGKDEQFF; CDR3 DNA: TGTGCCAGCAGCTTACTAGGCTCGAGGGGAGGGGGAAAAGATGAGCAGTTCTTC
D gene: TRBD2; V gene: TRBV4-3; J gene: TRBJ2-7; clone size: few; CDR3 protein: CASSHGLAATFSYEQYF; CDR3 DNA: TGCGCCAGCAGCCACGGACTAGCGGCTACATTCTCCTACGAGCAGTACTTC
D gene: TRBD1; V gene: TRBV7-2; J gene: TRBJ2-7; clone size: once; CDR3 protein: CASRVRTGTSYEQYF; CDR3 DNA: TGTGCCAGCAGGGTCCGGACAGGGACTTCCTACGAGCAGTACTTC
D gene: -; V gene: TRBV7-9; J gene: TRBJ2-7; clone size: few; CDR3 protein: CASSLGPSSYEQYF; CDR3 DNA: TGTGCCAGCAGTCTGGGCCCGAGTTCCTACGAGCAGTACTTC
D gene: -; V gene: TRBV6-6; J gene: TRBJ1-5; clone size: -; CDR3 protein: CASRDNLLDTNQPQHF; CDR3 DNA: TGTGCCAGCAGAGACAATCTCCTGGACACCAATCAGCCCCAGCATTTT
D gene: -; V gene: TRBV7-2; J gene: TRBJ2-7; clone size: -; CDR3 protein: CASSLGGDSSYEQYF; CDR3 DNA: TGTGCCAGCAGCTTAGGCGGGGACTCGTCCTACGAGCAGTACTTC
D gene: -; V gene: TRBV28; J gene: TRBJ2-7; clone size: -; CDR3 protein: CASSLTDFEQYF; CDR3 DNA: TGTGCCAGCAGCTTGACAGATTTCGAGCAGTACTTC
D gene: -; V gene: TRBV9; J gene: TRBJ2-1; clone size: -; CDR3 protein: CASSPPHAAYNEQFF; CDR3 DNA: TGTGCCAGCAGCCCCCCCCACGCGGCCTACAATGAGCAGTTCTTC
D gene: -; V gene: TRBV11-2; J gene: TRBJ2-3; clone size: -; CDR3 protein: CATRRDIGDTDTQYF; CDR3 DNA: TGTGCCACCCGAAGGGACATCGGGGACACAGATACGCAGTATTTT
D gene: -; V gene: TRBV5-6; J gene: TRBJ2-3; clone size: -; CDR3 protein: CASSFLQGSTDTQYF; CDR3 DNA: TGTGCCAGCAGCTTCTTACAGGGTAGCACAGATACGCAGTATTTT
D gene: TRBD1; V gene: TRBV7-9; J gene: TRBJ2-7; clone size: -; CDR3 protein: CASSLARDRVREQYF; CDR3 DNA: TGTGCCAGCAGCTTAGCTCGGGACAGGGTGCGCGAGCAGTACTTC
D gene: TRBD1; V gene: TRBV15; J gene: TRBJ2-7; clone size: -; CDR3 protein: CATSARDRDYEQYF; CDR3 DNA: TGTGCCACCAGCGCCCGGGACAGGGACTACGAGCAGTACTTC
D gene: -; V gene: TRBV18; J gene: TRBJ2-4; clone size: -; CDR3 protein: CASSPPWGVAKNIQYF; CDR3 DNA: TGTGCCAGCTCACCACCGTGGGGAGTAGCCAAAAACATTCAGTACTTC
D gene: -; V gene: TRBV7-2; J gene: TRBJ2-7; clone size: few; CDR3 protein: CASSPTGGSGYEQYF; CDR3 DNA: TGTGCCAGCAGCCCAACTGGGGGCTCGGGTTACGAGCAGTACTTC
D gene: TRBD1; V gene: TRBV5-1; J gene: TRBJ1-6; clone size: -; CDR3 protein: CASSAAGTASGISPLHF; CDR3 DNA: TGCGCCAGCAGCGCCGCCGGGACAGCATCTGGGATTTCACCCCTCCACTTT
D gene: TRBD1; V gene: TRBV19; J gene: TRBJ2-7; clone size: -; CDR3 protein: CASKGQGAGEQYF; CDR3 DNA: TGTGCCAGTAAGGGACAGGGGGCTGGGGAGCAGTACTTC
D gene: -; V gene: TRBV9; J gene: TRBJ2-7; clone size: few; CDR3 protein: CASSVLGTGAYEQYF; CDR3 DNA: TGTGCCAGCAGCGTATTGGGGACGGGGGCCTACGAGCAGTACTTC
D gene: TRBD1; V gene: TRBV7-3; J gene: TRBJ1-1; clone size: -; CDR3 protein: CASSPDTGDAEAFF; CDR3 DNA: TGTGCCAGCAGCCCTGATACAGGGGACGCTGAAGCTTTCTTT
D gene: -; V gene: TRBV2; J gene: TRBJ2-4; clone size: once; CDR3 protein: CASSPDSLKNIQYF; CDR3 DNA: TGTGCCAGCAGTCCCGACAGCTTGAAAAACATTCAGTACTTC
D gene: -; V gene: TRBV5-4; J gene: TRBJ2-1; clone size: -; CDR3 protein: CASSADRTAYNEQFF; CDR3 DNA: TGTGCCAGCAGCGCCGACAGGACAGCCTACAATGAGCAGTTCTTC
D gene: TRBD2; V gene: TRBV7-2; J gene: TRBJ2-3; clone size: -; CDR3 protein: CASSLRGTSASTDTQYF; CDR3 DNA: TGTGCCAGCAGCTTACGCGGGACTAGCGCCAGCACAGATACGCAGTATTTT
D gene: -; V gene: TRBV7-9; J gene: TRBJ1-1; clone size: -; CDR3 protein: CASSLGRSNTEAFF; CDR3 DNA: TGTGCCAGCAGCTTAGGCAGATCGAACACTGAAGCTTTCTTT
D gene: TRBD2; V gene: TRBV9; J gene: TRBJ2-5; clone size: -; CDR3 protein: CASSVEGAGGETQYF; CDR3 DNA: TGTGCCAGCAGCGTAGAAGGGGCGGGGGGGGAGACCCAGTACTTC
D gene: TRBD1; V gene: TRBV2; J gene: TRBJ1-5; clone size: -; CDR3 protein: CASSSFDRGNQPQHF; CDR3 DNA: TGTGCCAGCAGTTCTTTCGACAGGGGGAATCAGCCCCAGCATTTT
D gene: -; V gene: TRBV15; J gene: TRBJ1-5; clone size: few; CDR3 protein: CATSRKQGQSNQPQHF; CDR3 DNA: TGTGCCACCAGCAGGAAACAGGGTCAGAGCAATCAGCCCCAGCATTTT
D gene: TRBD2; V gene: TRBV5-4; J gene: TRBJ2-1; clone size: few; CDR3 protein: CASSPRGSGSPGEQFF; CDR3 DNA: TGTGCCAGCAGCCCTCGAGGTAGCGGGAGCCCGGGTGAGCAGTTCTTC